Following are 26 T cell receptor beta chains from one sample sequenced in a study of T-cell reconstitution after alpha-beta-depleted transplantation in children. The library targeted TCRbeta and was prepared with unique molecular identifiers. TCRdb analysed the PCR reads with MiXCR anew, one entry per CDR3 protein. The sample records about 580,000 distinct CDR3 sequences, 25% to 30% being singletons. Material: PBMCs, obtained before TCRalphabeta/CD19-depleted stem cell transplant. The receptor source for this set is a boy in the first two years of life with Wiskott-Aldrich syndrome, due to receive a stem cell transplant.

The chain is built from TRBV12-3 or TRBV12-4 and TRBJ2-5; 7 bases line up with TRBD1. V shed 6 bases, J shed 1 base, and the junction held 11 bases outside the gene matches. CDR3 length equals 16 residues. As DNA, the CDR3 is TGTGCCAGCAGACAACCCGGTAGACAGGGCCAAGAGACCCAGTACTTC. Translation gives CASRQPGRQGQETQYF.

The chain is built from TRBV5-1 and TRBJ2-3, with D maybe TRBD2 (6 bases). Trimming took off 1 base at V and 0 bases at J, with 9 bases between the two ends. Looked up from germline, CDR1 is SGHRS and CDR2 is YFSETQ. The CDR3 has 15 residues. The CDR3 DNA sequence: TGCGCCAGCAGCTTGATTGCGGGGAGCACAGATACGCAGTATTTT. Translated, it gives CASSLIAGSTDTQYF.

This sequence joins TRBV11-2 and TRBJ2-5, with D tentatively TRBD2 (5 bases). The V end lost 5 bases, the J end lost 2 bases, and 15 bases lay between the germline ends. The CDR3 covers 15 residues. Germline V lookup: CDR1 SGHAT, CDR2 FQNNGV. As DNA, the CDR3 is TGTGCCAGCAGCCCGCCTTTGGACTTACAAGAGACCCAGTACTTC. Encoded protein: CASSPPLDLQETQYF.

The chain couples TRBV10-3 to TRBJ1-1; TRBD1 is a possible D gene (5 bases). CDR3 length equals 13 residues. Trimming took 7 bases from V and 5 from J, leaving 14 bases between them. The germline V gene has CDR1 ENHRY and CDR2 SYGVKD. The CDR3 loop is CAITFGGQTEAFF. The CDR3 DNA sequence: TGTGCCATCACCTTCGGGGGTCAAACTGAAGCTTTCTTT.

V gene TRBV13 combines with J gene TRBJ2-1; TRBD2 aligns across 9 bases. V lost 8 bases, J lost 2 bases, and 7 bases stayed unmatched. Per germline, CDR1 PRHDT and CDR2 FYEKMQ (reference sequence). CDR3 length: 15 residues. In DNA, the CDR3 is TGTGCCAGCCGACTAGCGGCCCAAACCTACAATGAGCAGTTCTTC. This codes for CASRLAAQTYNEQFF.

On this clonotype: One junction end disagrees with the germline gene, perhaps due to a read error. V and J are TRBV7-3 and TRBJ2-1, with TRBD2 matching 13 bases. CDR3 length: 16 residues. Germline CDR1 is SGHTA and CDR2 is FQGTGA. The CDR3 DNA is TGTGCCAGCAGCTTAGCGGGACTAGCGGGATCGCGGGAGCAGTTCTTT. This sequence encodes CASSLAGLAGSREQFF.

In its sample, this clonotype was seen a few times. V is TRBV15 and J is TRBJ2-3; TRBD2 matches 8 bases. The CDR3 loop spans 16 amino acids. V lost 2 bases, J lost 0 bases, and 4 bases stayed unmatched. CDR1 LNHNV and CDR2 YYDKDF come from the germline V gene (reference sequence). The CDR3 coding sequence is TGTGCCACCAGCAGACGACAGCGGGGGAGCACAGATACGCAGTATTTT. This sequence encodes CATSRRQRGSTDTQYF.

The chain uses TRBV9 and TRBJ2-3; D is undetermined. CDR1 is SGDLS, CDR2 YYNGEE, per germline. The CDR3 spans 14 residues. The V and J ends lost 0 bases and 1 base respectively, with 6 bases between them. For the CDR3, the DNA is TGTGCCAGCAGCGTAGATTCTGGCACAGATACGCAGTATTTT. Protein sequence: CASSVDSGTDTQYF.

The chain is built from TRBV29-1 and TRBJ2-1; tentative D call: TRBD2 (6 bases). Germline V CDR1 and CDR2: SQVTM, ANQGSEA. The CDR3 covers 11 residues. With 4 bases removed from V and 8 bases from J, the gap between germline ends came to 9 bases. The CDR3 DNA is TGCAGCGTTGTCGGGAGAGATGAGCAGTTCTTC. It translates to CSVVGRDEQFF.

This clonotype was seen just once. The rearrangement joins TRBV30 to TRBJ1-5; 7 bases map to TRBD1. Germline V CDR1 and CDR2: GTSNPN, SVGIG (reference sequence). The CDR3 runs to 13 residues. After removal of 5 bases from V and 5 bases from J, the junction contained 6 bases not matched to a gene. The CDR3 nucleotides are TGTGCCTGGGGCCTCAGGGGGGATCAGCCCCAGCATTTT. Residues: CAWGLRGDQPQHF.

This chain uses TRBV15 with TRBJ2-7; TRBD2 aligns across 7 bases. Germline lookup yields CDR1 LNHNV and CDR2 YYDKDF (reference sequence). V lost 6 bases, J lost 2 bases, and 4 bases stayed unmatched. The CDR3 covers 13 residues. The CDR3 here is CATRVAGAYEQYF. CDR3 bases: TGTGCCACCAGGGTTGCGGGGGCCTACGAGCAGTACTTC.

The chain links TRBV7-2 to TRBJ2-7; weak D call: TRBD1 (6 bases). V gave up 5 bases and J gave up 3 bases, with 14 bases separating them. The V gene's germline CDR1 is SGHTA and CDR2 FQGNSA. This CDR3 spans 14 amino acids. This CDR3 reads CASSPSDRLYEQYF. In DNA form, the CDR3 reads TGTGCCAGCAGCCCGTCTGACAGGCTCTACGAGCAGTACTTC. The full variable domain, completed using reference TRBV7-2 and TRBJ2-7, is GAGVSQSPSNKVTEKGKDVELRCDPISGHTALYWYRQSLGQGLEFLIYFQGNSAPDKSGLPSDRFSAERTGGSVSTLTIQRTQQEDSAVYLCASSPSDRLYEQYFGPGTRLTVT.

This clonotype has only a few counts. The chain has TRBV19 and TRBJ2-3, with D possibly being TRBD2 (6 bases). The CDR3 consists of 13 residues. The germline V gene has CDR1 LNHDA and CDR2 SQIVND (reference sequence). Trimming took 3 bases from V and 6 from J, leaving 10 bases between them. CDR3 DNA sequence: TGTGCCAGTAGTATCGGGACTCCGGATACGCAGTATTTT. It translates to CASSIGTPDTQYF.

The count of this clonotype is one. V gene TRBV28 combines with J gene TRBJ1-2; D is undetermined. V was shortened by 5 bases and J by 4 bases, with 20 bases between the two germline ends. Germline CDR1 is MDHEN and CDR2 is SYDVKM. This CDR3 contains 16 residues. In DNA form, the CDR3 reads TGTGCCAGCAGTCTCTGGGCGAAGGAGCTTAGCTATGGCTACACCTTC. It codes for CASSLWAKELSYGYTF.

The sample holds a few counts of this clonotype. The genes are TRBV7-6 and TRBJ2-2; 8 bases are a match to TRBD2. V was pared by 5 bases and J by 2 bases, with 4 bases of the junction left unmatched. This CDR3 has 15 amino acids. The germline CDR1 and CDR2 sequences are SGHVS and FNYEAQ. The CDR3 coding sequence is TGTGCCAGCAGCAATAGCGGGGTTAACACCGGGGAGCTGTTTTTT. Translated, it gives CASSNSGVNTGELFF.

This chain links TRBV10-3 with TRBJ2-2, with 8 bases fitting TRBD1. Germline CDR1 and CDR2: ENHRY and SYGVKD. CDR3 length equals 14 residues. V was pared by 5 bases and J by 4 bases, with 3 bases of the junction left unmatched. CDR3 DNA sequence: TGTGCCATCAGTACGACAGGGGCCACCGGGGAGCTGTTTTTT. It yields the protein CAISTTGATGELFF.

The V gene is TRBV20-1, the J gene TRBJ1-2; D unclear. CDR3 length equals 12 residues. Trimming removed 4 bases from V and 4 bases from J, with 10 bases in between. CDR1 is DFQATT and CDR2 is SNEGSKA in the germline V gene (reference sequence). CDR3 sequence: CSAIKPFYGYTF. The CDR3 nucleotides read TGCAGTGCTATAAAACCATTCTATGGCTACACCTTC.

Turning to this clonotype: Germline and junction disagree at one end, which may indicate a read error. The rearrangement joins TRBV29-1 to TRBJ2-4; tentative D call: TRBD1 (6 bases). There are 12 residues in the CDR3. Germline V gene sequence: CDR1 SQVTM, CDR2 ANQGSEA. Here the CDR3 reads CSVGQAKNSQYF. The CDR3 DNA reads TGCAGCGTTGGACAGGCCAAAAACAGTCAGTACTTC.

This clonotype was seen a few times. This chain links TRBV11-2 with TRBJ2-1; 8 bases map to TRBD2. Germline CDR1 and CDR2: SGHAT and FQNNGV. The CDR3 is 15 residues long. Unmatched junction bases numbered 5, after V lost 1 base and J lost 6 bases. The CDR3 sequence: CASSLGGTSSNEQFF. The CDR3 DNA follows: TGTGCCAGCAGCTTAGGAGGGACTAGTTCCAATGAGCAGTTCTTC.

The chain has TRBV5-6 and TRBJ1-3; 7 nucleotides line up with TRBD1. The CDR3 runs 14 residues. The junction had 3 bases not matched to a gene; V was cut back by 2 bases and J by 4 bases. Germline V gene lookup returns CDR1 SGHDT and CDR2 YYEEEE. This chain's CDR3 is CASSFTGAGNTIYF. CDR3 nucleotide sequence: TGTGCCAGCAGCTTTACAGGGGCCGGAAACACCATATATTTT.

The chain links TRBV18 to TRBJ1-5; 9 bases are a match to TRBD1. There are 15 residues in the CDR3. V shed 3 bases, J shed 6 bases, and the junction held 6 bases outside the gene matches. Germline CDR1 and CDR2: KGHSH and LQKENI. This CDR3 is CASSPERTGVQPQHF. CDR3 in DNA: TGTGCCAGCTCACCCGAACGGACAGGGGTTCAGCCCCAGCATTTT.

This clonotype was counted ten times or more. The V call is TRBV5-1, the J call TRBJ2-7; D is tentatively TRBD1 or TRBD2 (6 bases each). Trimming took 4 bases from V and 3 from J, leaving 17 bases between them. The CDR3 is 15 residues long. Germline CDR1 SGHRS, CDR2 YFSETQ. The CDR3 sequence: CASSAGRGRVYEQYF. CDR3 nucleotides: TGCGCCAGCAGCGCCGGACGGGGGCGAGTCTACGAGCAGTACTTC.

This clonotype was seen more than once but under ten times. The chain employs TRBV19 and TRBJ1-1; D uncertain. The CDR3 consists of 15 residues. Trimming pared 4 bases from V and 5 bases from J, leaving 17 bases between. Looked up from germline, CDR1 is LNHDA and CDR2 is SQIVND (reference sequence). The DNA of the CDR3 is TGTGCCAGTAGTAGGTCCGCCCTAAGCGGGACTGAAGCTTTCTTT. The encoded protein is CASSRSALSGTEAFF.

This clonotype showed up just a few times. This chain connects TRBV28 to TRBJ2-3; D uncertain. The CDR3 totals 15 residues. Germline V lookup: CDR1 MDHEN, CDR2 SYDVKM. V was trimmed by 3 bases and J by 0 bases, leaving 10 bases between them. CDR3 DNA: TGTGCCAGCAGTTTCGAGCGATTTAGCACAGATACGCAGTATTTT. It encodes CASSFERFSTDTQYF.

The V call is TRBV27, the J call TRBJ2-1; 8 positions agree with TRBD2. This CDR3 spans 16 amino acids. Unmatched junction bases numbered 12, after V lost 3 bases and J lost 8 bases. The germline V gene has CDR1 MNHEY and CDR2 SMNVEV (reference sequence). The CDR3 spells CASSLGVGLGRDEQFF. The CDR3 nucleotides are TGTGCCAGCAGTTTGGGGGTGGGACTAGGAAGGGATGAGCAGTTCTTC.

The chain has TRBV5-1 and TRBJ2-3, with TRBD2 matching 8 bases. The germline CDR1 and CDR2 sequences are SGHRS and YFSETQ. The CDR3 covers 16 residues. Trimming at V came to 5 bases and at J to 4 bases, leaving 12 bases not matched to a gene. The CDR3 here is CASSFGLREEADTQYF. DNA of the CDR3: TGCGCCAGCAGTTTCGGACTGCGGGAGGAGGCAGATACGCAGTATTTT.